Each of the 22 T cell receptor beta chains below was sequenced from the same sample in a study of CD8 T cells in ankylosing spondylitis. Antigens for these TCRs are unknown. Overall study results and limits: Ankylosing spondylitis blood appeared to be characterized by a TCR beta motif of several highly homologous variants.

TCRdb itself ran the 5' RACE reads through MiXCR, one entry per CDR3 protein. The sample holds 700,000 to 850,000 distinct CDR3 sequences, 12% seen once. The material sequenced was blood, either unsorted or a sorted T cell fraction (not recorded which). The receptors were gathered from a male donor with ankylosing spondylitis.

The gene calls are TRBV7-2 and TRBJ2-3; D unresolved. From germline, CDR1 is SGHTA and CDR2 FQGNSA. V was pared by 1 base and J by 6 bases, with 11 bases between. The CDR3 has 14 amino acids. In DNA form, the CDR3 reads TGTGCCAGCAGCTTAGTAGGGCGATCCGATACGCAGTATTTT. Its protein product is CASSLVGRSDTQYF.

The genes are TRBV20-1 and TRBJ2-5; D not certain. This CDR3 region has 14 residues. Germline V gives CDR1 DFQATT, CDR2 SNEGSKA (reference sequence). Trimming removed 5 bases from V and 1 base from J, with 14 bases in between. For the CDR3, the DNA is TGCAGTGCTCCCAACCGGAAGGCCCAAGAGACCCAGTACTTC. As protein: CSAPNRKAQETQYF.

This clonotype was recorded a few times. The CDR3 is CASSHRLTGELFF. In DNA form, the CDR3 reads TGTGCCAGCAGCCACAGACTAACCGGGGAGCTGTTTTTT. The V gene is TRBV7-6, the J gene TRBJ2-2, with D maybe TRBD2 (5 bases). This CDR3 comprises 13 residues. Germline-derived CDR1 and CDR2 are SGHVS and FNYEAQ. Trimming removed 5 bases at V and 5 bases at J, with 9 bases between.

A few counts support this clonotype. The V gene is TRBV5-5, the J gene TRBJ1-4; no reliable D call. Germline lookup yields CDR1 SGHKS and CDR2 YYEKEE (reference sequence). The V and J ends lost 4 bases and 2 bases respectively, with 6 bases between them. CDR3 size: 13 residues. The DNA for the CDR3 is TGTGCCAGCAGCGCTGATACTAATGAAAAACTGTTTTTT. Translating gives CASSADTNEKLFF.

The chain couples TRBV4-3 to TRBJ1-1; no firm D call. Germline-derived CDR1 and CDR2 are LGHNA and YSLEER. The CDR3 contains 14 residues. The germline V and J ends were trimmed by 0 bases and 1 base, with 6 bases remaining between them. This CDR3 is CASSQDHENTEAFF. CDR3 in DNA: TGCGCCAGCAGCCAAGATCATGAGAACACTGAAGCTTTCTTT.

The chain uses TRBV20-1 and TRBJ1-2, with 7 bases that match TRBD1. CDR3 length: 12 residues. Germline CDR1 is DFQATT and CDR2 is SNEGSKA (reference sequence). After removal of 2 bases from V and 10 bases from J, the junction contained 7 bases not matched to a gene. The CDR3 region is CSARSQGEDYTF. In DNA, the CDR3 is TGCAGTGCTAGATCTCAGGGGGAGGACTACACCTTC.

The genes are TRBV6-4 and TRBJ1-1; no reliable D call. V was pared by 0 bases and J by 0 bases, with 20 bases between. Germline loops: CDR1 MRHNA, CDR2 SNTAGT. The CDR3 loop spans 19 amino acids. CDR3 in amino acids: CASSDSVGRTLPVNTEAFF. CDR3 in DNA: TGTGCCAGCAGTGACTCGGTAGGCAGGACGTTACCTGTGAACACTGAAGCTTTCTTT.

The chain recombines TRBV30 with TRBJ2-7, with a possible D match to TRBD1 (5 bases). Germline-derived CDR1 and CDR2 are GTSNPN and SVGIG (reference sequence). Trimming took 1 base from V and 0 from J, leaving 13 bases between them. CDR3 length equals 15 residues. This CDR3 reads CAWSATVRSSYEQYF. The CDR3 nucleotides are TGTGCCTGGAGTGCGACAGTGCGGAGCTCCTACGAGCAGTACTTC.

The CDR3 sequence is CASSLGDRGSPTGELFF. CDR3 coding DNA: TGTGCCAGCAGTTTAGGGGACAGGGGTAGCCCTACCGGGGAGCTGTTTTTT. The chain couples TRBV12-3 or TRBV12-4 to TRBJ2-2; 10 bases align to TRBD1. V lost 1 base to trimming and J lost 5 bases; unmatched junction nucleotides: 7. The CDR3 consists of 17 residues.

This clonotype was detected a few times. The CDR3 sequence is CASSPTGLRTSYEQYF. The CDR3 region has the DNA TGCGCCAGCAGCCCCACGGGACTAAGGACCTCCTACGAGCAGTACTTC. The chain uses TRBV5-1 and TRBJ2-7; 7 bases fit TRBD2. The germline V gene has CDR1 SGHRS and CDR2 YFSETQ. After removal of 4 bases from V and 0 bases from J, the junction contained 10 bases not matched to a gene. The CDR3 loop spans 16 amino acids.

This clonotype was found a few times. This rearrangement joins TRBV7-2 to TRBJ2-6; no reliable D call. The CDR3 totals 17 residues. With 2 bases removed from V and 0 bases from J, the gap between germline ends came to 11 bases. Germline loops: CDR1 SGHTA, CDR2 FQGNSA. The CDR3 DNA follows: TGTGCCAGCAGCTTATCGGTACGGAGCTCTGGGGCCAACGTCCTGACTTTC. This gives the protein CASSLSVRSSGANVLTF.

This clonotype was seen a handful of times. V and J are TRBV6-2 or TRBV6-3 and TRBJ2-6, with D perhaps TRBD1 (6 bases). This CDR3 is 15 amino acids long. Trimming took 8 bases from V and 4 from J, leaving 15 bases between them. CDR1 and CDR2 (germline): MNHEY, SVGEGT. This chain's CDR3 is CASRLQGAGANVLTF. In nucleotides, the CDR3 is TGTGCCAGCCGACTACAGGGCGCCGGGGCCAACGTCCTGACTTTC.

The chain couples TRBV20-1 to TRBJ1-5, with 7 bases matching TRBD1. The CDR3 totals 12 residues. Germline V gives CDR1 DFQATT, CDR2 SNEGSKA (reference sequence). V shed 8 bases and J 4 bases; nucleotides not matched to a gene: 5. The CDR3 here is CSSGTANQPQHF. CDR3 nucleotides: TGCAGTTCAGGGACAGCAAATCAGCCCCAGCATTTT.

This clonotype was recorded many times. This chain uses TRBV5-6 with TRBJ1-2, with 7 bases lining up with TRBD1. V was pared by 3 bases and J by 2 bases, with 4 bases of the junction left unmatched. The CDR3 consists of 14 residues. The V gene's germline CDR1 is SGHDT and CDR2 YYEEEE. The CDR3, as DNA: TGTGCCAGCAGCTCCCGGGACAGAAACTATGGCTACACCTTC. Protein sequence: CASSSRDRNYGYTF.

This clonotype was recorded many times. DNA for the CDR3: TGCAGCGTTGGGACTAGCGGGACGAACGAGCAGTACTTC. Residues: CSVGTSGTNEQYF. The rearrangement uses TRBV29-1 and TRBJ2-7; 12 nucleotides agree with TRBD2. V was pared by 4 bases and J by 5 bases, with 3 bases of the junction left unmatched. Germline values: CDR1 SQVTM, CDR2 ANQGSEA. The CDR3 is 13 residues long.

This clonotype was seen a handful of times. The rearrangement uses TRBV18 and TRBJ2-1; D might be TRBD2 (5 bases). The germline V and J ends were trimmed by 3 bases and 0 bases, with 12 bases remaining between them. CDR1 is KGHSH, CDR2 LQKENI, per germline. CDR3 length: 16 amino acids. CDR3 DNA: TGTGCCAGCTCACCTCTTAGCGTAAGCTCCTACAATGAGCAGTTCTTC. Translating gives CASSPLSVSSYNEQFF.

This chain joins TRBV7-9 and TRBJ1-1; possible D gene TRBD1, 6 bases. Germline assignment: CDR1 SEHNR and CDR2 FQNEAQ (reference sequence). CDR3 length: 15 residues. Trimming pared 5 bases from V and 0 bases from J, leaving 13 bases between. CDR3 region: CASSGGDRLNTEAFF. The CDR3, as DNA: TGTGCCAGCAGCGGGGGTGACAGGTTGAACACTGAAGCTTTCTTT.

This clonotype was found many times. V gene TRBV12-3 or TRBV12-4 combines with J gene TRBJ1-4; D gene ambiguous. V lost 0 bases, J lost 5 bases, and 7 bases lay in between. The CDR3 runs to 14 residues. The CDR3 nucleotides are TGTGCCAGCAGTTTAGCCCGGATAAATGAAAAACTGTTTTTT. This sequence encodes CASSLARINEKLFF.

The chain employs TRBV4-3 and TRBJ2-5; weak D call: TRBD2 (6 bases). CDR1 is LGHNA and CDR2 is YSLEER in the germline V gene. The CDR3 is 15 amino acids. Between the trimmed V and J ends, which lost 0 bases and 1 base, there was a span of 9 bases. CDR3 region: CASSQEGRGQETQYF. The CDR3 nucleotides are TGCGCCAGCAGCCAAGAAGGGCGGGGCCAAGAGACCCAGTACTTC.

This clonotype was seen at least ten times. The V and J genes are TRBV29-1 and TRBJ2-7, with 7 nucleotides matching TRBD1. CDR3 length: 15 residues. The ends lost 3 bases at V and 1 base at J; junction bases unmatched: 9. Germline-derived CDR1 and CDR2 are SQVTM and ANQGSEA. CDR3 amino acids: CSVEPRTGDSYEQYF. The DNA of the CDR3 is TGCAGCGTTGAGCCTCGGACAGGCGATTCCTACGAGCAGTACTTC.

The chain links TRBV7-2 to TRBJ2-7; 7 nucleotides align to TRBD1. V lost 2 bases, J lost 3 bases, and 7 bases stayed unmatched. The CDR3 totals 15 residues. Germline CDR1 is SGHTA and CDR2 is FQGNSA. The CDR3 DNA reads TGTGCCAGCAGCTTACTAGGGGACAGCCACTACGAGCAGTACTTC. Protein product: CASSLLGDSHYEQYF. Using reference TRBV7-2 and TRBJ2-7 for the parts outside the CDR3, the full variable domain is GAGVSQSPSNKVTEKGKDVELRCDPISGHTALYWYRQSLGQGLEFLIYFQGNSAPDKSGLPSDRFSAERTGGSVSTLTIQRTQQEDSAVYLCASSLLGDSHYEQYFGPGTRLTVT.

This clonotype was seen more than once but under ten times. The chain recombines TRBV7-9 with TRBJ1-2; D not certain. The CDR3 loop spans 14 amino acids. V was clipped by 2 bases and J by 4 bases, with 11 bases between them. CDR1 SEHNR and CDR2 FQNEAQ come from the germline V gene (reference sequence). The DNA of the CDR3 is TGTGCCAGCAGCTTAATGGGCGGAACCTATGGCTACACCTTC. Encoded protein: CASSLMGGTYGYTF.